A single sample gave rise to the 8 T cell receptor beta chains below, sequenced in a study of post-analysis software for immune sequencing data. Study results and limitations: TRBV5-6, TRBV5-1 and TRBV20-1 were among about 5 TRBV segments more frequent in patients than controls.

These TCRs are of unknown antigen specificity. Unique molecular identifiers were present in the TCR beta cDNA libraries. TCRdb reanalysed the PCR reads using MiXCR and keeps one entry per CDR3 protein. The sample shows hundreds of thousands of distinct CDR3 sequences, less than 45% of them seen only once. Sequencing input: blood. The source is a girl between 5 and 17 years old with multiple sclerosis.

This clonotype was observed once. This could be a read error, since a much larger clone is one nucleotide away. DNA of the CDR3: TGTGCCAGCAGCCTTGGGCGGGGCCGGGACTACACCTTC. This encodes CASSLGRGRDYTF. The V gene is TRBV12-3 or TRBV12-4, the J gene TRBJ1-2; perhaps TRBD1 as D (5 bases). This CDR3 contains 13 residues. V lost 6 bases and J lost 10, with 18 bases in between.

Points on this clonotype: At one of its ends the junction is not consistent with the germline gene, which may arise from a read error. This rearrangement joins TRBV28 to TRBJ1-5; possible D gene TRBD1, 5 bases. The V gene's germline CDR1 is MDHEN and CDR2 SYDVKM. There are 15 residues in the CDR3. The CDR3 is CASIPAGTSNQPQRF. In DNA form, the CDR3 reads TGTGCCAGCATCCCAGCCGGGACCTCCAATCAGCCCCAGCGTTTT.

This rearrangement joins TRBV6-5 to TRBJ1-5, with 9 bases lining up with TRBD1. The CDR3 has 15 amino acids. J gave up 7 bases and V 4 bases, and 8 bases lay outside the gene matches. Germline CDR1 is MNHEY and CDR2 is SVGAGI. In DNA form, the CDR3 reads TGTGCCAGCAGTTGCCGGGACAGGGAATTGCAGCCCCAGCATTTT. As protein: CASSCRDRELQPQHF.

The V gene is TRBV12-3 or TRBV12-4, the J gene TRBJ2-4; 8 nucleotides agree with TRBD2. Losses at the gene ends were 3 bases for V and 8 bases for J; bases not matched to a gene: 9. There are 15 residues in the CDR3. The CDR3 region is CASSFRGTRGDIQYF. The CDR3 region has the DNA TGTGCCAGCAGTTTTAGGGGGACTAGAGGCGACATTCAGTACTTC.

CDR3 amino acids: CASSSVAGADNEQFF. The CDR3 DNA follows: TGCGCCAGCAGCTCCGTAGCGGGGGCCGACAATGAGCAGTTCTTC. V gene TRBV5-1 combines with J gene TRBJ2-1, with 9 bases identical to TRBD2. This CDR3 comprises 15 residues. The germline gives CDR1 SGHRS, CDR2 YFSETQ. With V trimmed by 3 bases and J by 5 bases, 6 bases remained unmatched.

This clonotype has more than one count but fewer than ten. The V gene is TRBV29-1, the J gene TRBJ2-7; D may be TRBD2 (5 bases). V was pared by 3 bases and J by 0 bases, with 15 bases between. Germline CDR1 is SQVTM and CDR2 is ANQGSEA. This CDR3 has 15 amino acids. The CDR3 spells CSVEGPGRRSYEQYF. CDR3 in DNA: TGCAGCGTTGAGGGTCCGGGGAGACGCTCCTACGAGCAGTACTTC.

The DNA for the CDR3 is TGTGCCAGCAGCTTACAGACTAGCGGGAGAGTAAATGAGCAGTTCTTC. Amino acids: CASSLQTSGRVNEQFF. V gene TRBV7-3 combines with J gene TRBJ2-1; 12 bases fit TRBD2. CDR1 and CDR2 (germline): SGHTA, FQGTGA. Losses at the gene ends were 2 bases for V and 7 bases for J; bases not matched to a gene: 6. The CDR3 runs to 16 residues.

In this sample, this clonotype turned up a few times. The chain employs TRBV28 and TRBJ2-7; 9 bases map to TRBD1. V was pared by 3 bases and J by 0 bases, with 12 bases of the junction left unmatched. CDR1 and CDR2 (germline): MDHEN, SYDVKM. The CDR3 spans 18 residues. CDR3 coding DNA: TGTGCCAGCAGTTTTTTTCTCCGGGACAGGGCCAGCTCCTACGAGCAGTACTTC. Protein product: CASSFFLRDRASSYEQYF.